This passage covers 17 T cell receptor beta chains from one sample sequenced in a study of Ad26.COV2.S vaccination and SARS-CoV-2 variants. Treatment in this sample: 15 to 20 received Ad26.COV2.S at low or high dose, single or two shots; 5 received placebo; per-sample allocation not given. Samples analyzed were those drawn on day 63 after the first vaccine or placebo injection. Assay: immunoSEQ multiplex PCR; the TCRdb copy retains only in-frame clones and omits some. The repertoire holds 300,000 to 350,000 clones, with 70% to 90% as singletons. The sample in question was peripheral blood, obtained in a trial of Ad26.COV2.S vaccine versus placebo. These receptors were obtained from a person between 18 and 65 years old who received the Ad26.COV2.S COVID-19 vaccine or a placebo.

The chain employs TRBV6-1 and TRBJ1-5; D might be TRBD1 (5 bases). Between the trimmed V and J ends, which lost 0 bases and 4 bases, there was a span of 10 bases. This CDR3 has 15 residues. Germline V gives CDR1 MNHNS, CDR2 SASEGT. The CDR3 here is CASSEAEGYNQPQHF. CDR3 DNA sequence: TGTGCCAGCAGTGAAGCGGAGGGGTATAATCAGCCCCAGCATTTT.

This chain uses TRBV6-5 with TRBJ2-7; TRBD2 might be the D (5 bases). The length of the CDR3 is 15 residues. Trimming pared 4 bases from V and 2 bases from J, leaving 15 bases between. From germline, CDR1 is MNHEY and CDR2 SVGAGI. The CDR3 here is CASSSGIYATYEQYF. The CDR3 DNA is TGTGCCAGCAGTTCCGGGATTTATGCTACCTACGAGCAGTACTTC.

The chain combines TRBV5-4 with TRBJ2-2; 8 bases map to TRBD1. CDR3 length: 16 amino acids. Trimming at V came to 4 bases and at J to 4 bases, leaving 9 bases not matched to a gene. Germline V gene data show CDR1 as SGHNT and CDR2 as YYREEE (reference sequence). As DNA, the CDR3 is TGTGCCAGCAGCGCCGGCCAGGGGGCGGTCACCGGGGAGCTGTTTTTT. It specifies CASSAGQGAVTGELFF.

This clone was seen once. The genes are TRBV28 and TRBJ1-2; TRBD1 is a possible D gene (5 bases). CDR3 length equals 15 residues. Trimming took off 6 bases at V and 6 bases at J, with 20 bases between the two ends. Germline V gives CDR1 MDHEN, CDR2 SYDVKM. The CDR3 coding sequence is TGTGCCAGCAGGGAACCCGGGACCGCGAAAGATGGCTACACCTTC. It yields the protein CASREPGTAKDGYTF.

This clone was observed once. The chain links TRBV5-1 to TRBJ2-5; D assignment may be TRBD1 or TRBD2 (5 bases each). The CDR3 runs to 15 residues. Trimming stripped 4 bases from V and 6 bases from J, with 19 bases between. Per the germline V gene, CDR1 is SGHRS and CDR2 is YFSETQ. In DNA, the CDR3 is TGCGCCAGCAGCCCCCGGATCGCTGGGGGTCAGACCCAGTACTTC. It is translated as CASSPRIAGGQTQYF.

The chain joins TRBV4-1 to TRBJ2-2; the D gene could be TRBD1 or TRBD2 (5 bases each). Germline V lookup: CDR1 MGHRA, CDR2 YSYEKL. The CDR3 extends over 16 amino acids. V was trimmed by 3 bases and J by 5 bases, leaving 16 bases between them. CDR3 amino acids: CASSQGTKVGTGELFF. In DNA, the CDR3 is TGCGCCAGCAGCCAGGGGACGAAAGTAGGAACCGGGGAGCTGTTTTTT.

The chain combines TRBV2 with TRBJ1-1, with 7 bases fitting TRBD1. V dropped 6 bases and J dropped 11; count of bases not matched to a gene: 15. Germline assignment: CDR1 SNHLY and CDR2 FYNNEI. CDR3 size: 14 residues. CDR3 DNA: TGTGCCAGCAGGCGGGAATTAACAGGGGAGGAGGCTTTCTTT. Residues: CASRRELTGEEAFF.

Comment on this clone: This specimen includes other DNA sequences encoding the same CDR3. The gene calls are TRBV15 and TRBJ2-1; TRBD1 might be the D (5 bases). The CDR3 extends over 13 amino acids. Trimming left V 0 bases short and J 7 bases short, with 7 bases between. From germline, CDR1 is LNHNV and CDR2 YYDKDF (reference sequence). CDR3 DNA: TGTGCCACCAGCAGAGATAGGGGAAATGAGCAGTTCTTC. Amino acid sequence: CATSRDRGNEQFF.

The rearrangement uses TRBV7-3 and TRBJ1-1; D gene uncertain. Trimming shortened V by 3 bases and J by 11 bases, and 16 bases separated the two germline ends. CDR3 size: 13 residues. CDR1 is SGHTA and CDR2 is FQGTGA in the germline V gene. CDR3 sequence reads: CASSFDLGEPAFF. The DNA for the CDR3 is TGTGCCAGCAGCTTCGACCTCGGCGAGCCGGCTTTCTTT.

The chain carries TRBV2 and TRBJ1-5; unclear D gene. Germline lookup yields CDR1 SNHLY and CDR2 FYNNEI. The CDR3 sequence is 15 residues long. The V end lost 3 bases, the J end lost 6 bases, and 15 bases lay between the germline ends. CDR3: CASSDGIRVLQPQHF. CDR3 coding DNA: TGTGCCAGCAGTGATGGTATAAGAGTCCTTCAGCCCCAGCATTTT.

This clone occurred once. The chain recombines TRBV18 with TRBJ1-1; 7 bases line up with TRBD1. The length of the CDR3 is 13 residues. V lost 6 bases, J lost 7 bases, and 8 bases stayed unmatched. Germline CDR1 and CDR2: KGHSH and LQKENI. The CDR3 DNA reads TGTGCCAGCTCCCCAAGACGGGACAGTGAAGCTTTCTTT. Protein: CASSPRRDSEAFF.

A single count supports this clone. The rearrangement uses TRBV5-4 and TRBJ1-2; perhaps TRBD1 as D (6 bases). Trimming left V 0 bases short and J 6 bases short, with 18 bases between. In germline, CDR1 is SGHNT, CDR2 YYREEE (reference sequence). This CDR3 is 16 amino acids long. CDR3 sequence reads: CASSLGGPERGHGYTF. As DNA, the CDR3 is TGTGCCAGCAGCTTGGGGGGGCCGGAGCGGGGTCATGGCTACACCTTC.

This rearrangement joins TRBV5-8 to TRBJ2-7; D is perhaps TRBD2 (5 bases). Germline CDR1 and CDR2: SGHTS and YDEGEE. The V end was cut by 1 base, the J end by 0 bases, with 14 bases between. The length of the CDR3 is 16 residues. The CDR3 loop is CASSLPGLSSSYEQYF. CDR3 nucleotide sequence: TGTGCCAGCAGCTTGCCAGGACTGAGCAGCTCCTACGAGCAGTACTTC.

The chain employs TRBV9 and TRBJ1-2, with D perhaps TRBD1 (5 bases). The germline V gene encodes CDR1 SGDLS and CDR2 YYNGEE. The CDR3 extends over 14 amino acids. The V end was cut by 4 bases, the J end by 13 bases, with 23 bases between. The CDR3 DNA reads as TGTGCCAGCAGCCCCCATCGGGACGCTGGGCATGGCACCTTC. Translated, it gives CASSPHRDAGHGTF.

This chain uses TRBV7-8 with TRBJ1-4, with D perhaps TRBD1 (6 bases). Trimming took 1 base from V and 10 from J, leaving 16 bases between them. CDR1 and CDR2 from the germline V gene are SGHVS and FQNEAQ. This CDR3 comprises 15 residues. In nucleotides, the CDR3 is TGTGCCAGCAGCTTAGGAACAGGGTCCATTGGAAAACTGTTTTTT. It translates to CASSLGTGSIGKLFF.

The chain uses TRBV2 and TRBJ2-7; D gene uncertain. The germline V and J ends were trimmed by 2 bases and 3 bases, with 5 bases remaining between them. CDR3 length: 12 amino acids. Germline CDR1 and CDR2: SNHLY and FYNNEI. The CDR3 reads CASSEMGYEQYF. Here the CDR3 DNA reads TGTGCCAGCAGTGAAATGGGCTACGAGCAGTACTTC.

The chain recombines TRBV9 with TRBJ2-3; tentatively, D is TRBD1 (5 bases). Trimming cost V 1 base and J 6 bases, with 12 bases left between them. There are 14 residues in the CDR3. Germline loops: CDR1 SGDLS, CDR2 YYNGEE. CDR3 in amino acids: CASSVNGAEDTQYF. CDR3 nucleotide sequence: TGTGCCAGCAGCGTAAATGGGGCTGAGGATACGCAGTATTTT.